This entry concerns a single TCR beta chain. Its antigen remains unidentified. This CDR3 contains 13 residues. CDR1 and CDR2 (germline): MNHEY, SMNVEV (reference sequence). Trimming cost V 7 bases and J 3 bases, with 12 bases left between them. The sample originates from a study of OX40 agonist ivuxolimab in advanced cancers. Points from the study as a whole: Specificity for antigen went undetermined in the expanded peripheral T cells. Among T cells, CD8+ cells averaged more expanded clones than CD4+ cells.

TCRdb's copy holds only in-frame clones and misses some; the assay was immunoSEQ multiplex PCR. This table holds over 55,000 clones, roughly 94% found once. The TCR was taken from an adult with an advanced solid tumor such as melanoma, head and neck, liver or kidney cancer. V is TRBV27 and J is TRBJ1-1, with D possibly being TRBD1 (5 bases). This sample comprised CD4+ or CD8+ T cells sorted from blood, obtained in a trial of the OX40 agonist ivuxolimab. In DNA, the CDR3 is TGTGCCAGCACCGCCGGACACCACACTGAAGCTTTCTTT. This encodes CASTAGHHTEAFF.